A selection of T cell receptor beta chains follows, all from one sample in a study of blood T cell repertoires in COVID-19. The data were produced by immunoSEQ multiplex PCR, yet TCRdb's version contains in-frame clones alone and is incomplete. This table holds roughly 180,000 clones, under 90% found once. Sequencing was performed on peripheral blood. The receptors stem from a woman of 80 years or more with active or convalescent COVID-19. The CDR3 runs from the conserved cysteine through the conserved F or W. The D gene is left open where the match is weak. The listing skips clone size in some rows; elsewhere it reads once, few, many or a size class.

J: TRBJ1-2
V: TRBV2
D: .
size: .
DNA: TGTGCCAGCAGTGAAGGAAGGGAGGGCTACACCTTC
CDR3: CASSEGREGYTF

J: TRBJ2-2
V: TRBV1
D: .
size: .
DNA: TGCACCAGCAGCCAAGATCAGGGCGGGGAGCTGTTTTTT
CDR3: CTSSQDQGGELFF

J: TRBJ1-1
V: TRBV28
D: .
size: .
DNA: TGTGCCAGCAGTTTATTCCCAGGGGATACCACTGAAGCTTTCTTT
CDR3: CASSLFPGDTTEAFF

J: TRBJ1-1
V: TRBV3-1/TRBV3-2
D: .
size: once
DNA: TGTGCCAGCAGCCAAGCAGTGAGCAGGGAAGGTGAAGCTTTCTTT
CDR3: CASSQAVSREGEAFF

J: TRBJ2-3
V: TRBV18
D: .
size: .
DNA: TGTGCCAGCTCACCAGAGGGTGGCCCAGATACGCAGTATTTT
CDR3: CASSPEGGPDTQYF

J: TRBJ2-7
V: TRBV6-1
D: .
size: .
DNA: TGTGCCAGCAGTGATCAGGACTCCTACGAGCAGTACTTC
CDR3: CASSDQDSYEQYF

J: TRBJ2-7
V: TRBV27
D: .
size: .
DNA: TGTGCCAGCAGTTTACAAGGGGGGGGCGGCGAGCAGTACTTC
CDR3: CASSLQGGGGEQYF

J: TRBJ2-6
V: TRBV7-2
D: .
size: .
DNA: TGTGCCAGCAGCGTGGGGGCTGCGGGGGCCAACGTCCTGACTTTC
CDR3: CASSVGAAGANVLTF

J: TRBJ2-5
V: TRBV5-4
D: TRBD1
size: .
DNA: TGTGCCAGCAGCCTGGGACAGAAAAATAAAGAGACCCAGTACTTC
CDR3: CASSLGQKNKETQYF

J: TRBJ2-1
V: TRBV15
D: .
size: .
DNA: TGTGCCACCAGCAGAGCGGGAGTAGTCGGTGAGCAGTTCTTC
CDR3: CATSRAGVVGEQFF

J: TRBJ1-1
V: TRBV5-1
D: .
size: .
DNA: TGCGCCAGCAGCTTGGATTCGTCGGGAGGGCCGAACACTGAAGCTTTCTTT
CDR3: CASSLDSSGGPNTEAFF

J: TRBJ1-1
V: TRBV5-1
D: .
size: .
DNA: TGCGCCAGCAGCTTGGAGGGCAGGGAGGGGAACACTGAAGCTTTCTTT
CDR3: CASSLEGREGNTEAFF

J: TRBJ2-2
V: TRBV7-3
D: .
size: .
DNA: TGTGCCAGCAGCCTACTTGGGACTGCGAACACCGGGGAGCTGTTTTTT
CDR3: CASSLLGTANTGELFF

J: TRBJ2-3
V: TRBV10-2
D: TRBD2
size: few
DNA: TGCGCCAGCAGAGCTAGCGGGAACCCAGATACGCAGTATTTT
CDR3: CASRASGNPDTQYF

J: TRBJ1-1
V: TRBV5-5
D: .
size: once
DNA: TGTGCCAGCAGCTCACTCGGGGGAGGGATTGCTGAAGCTTTCTTT
CDR3: CASSSLGGGIAEAFF

J: TRBJ2-5
V: TRBV20-1
D: TRBD2
size: .
DNA: TGCAGTGCTAGTGGGGACTACCAGCAAGAGACCCAGTACTTC
CDR3: CSASGDYQQETQYF

J: TRBJ1-1
V: TRBV2
D: .
size: .
DNA: TGTGCCAGCAGTGAAGGGCAGCGTTACGCTTTCTTT
CDR3: CASSEGQRYAFF

J: TRBJ2-7
V: TRBV5-1
D: TRBD2
size: .
DNA: TGCGCCAGCAGCTTACAGTCCGGCGGGAGCTCCTACGAGCAGTACTTC
CDR3: CASSLQSGGSSYEQYF

J: TRBJ1-5
V: TRBV19
D: TRBD1
size: .
DNA: TGTGCCAGCAACCTTCCGGGACAGCCCAATCAGCCCCAGCATTTT
CDR3: CASNLPGQPNQPQHF

J: TRBJ1-4
V: TRBV19
D: .
size: .
DNA: TGTGCCAGTACTAAAGGGAGGGGAGGGGAAAAACTGTTTTTT
CDR3: CASTKGRGGEKLFF

J: TRBJ1-6
V: TRBV25-1
D: .
size: .
DNA: TGTGCCAGCAGGAGAGGGGCGGGCAGGGGCAATTCACCCCTCCACTTT
CDR3: CASRRGAGRGNSPLHF

J: TRBJ1-1
V: TRBV19
D: .
size: .
DNA: TGTGCCAGTAGTACCCTGCACCAGGGGTCTACTGAAGCTTTCTTT
CDR3: CASSTLHQGSTEAFF

J: TRBJ2-1
V: TRBV5-6
D: TRBD2
size: .
DNA: TGTGCCAGCAGCTTTGGACTAGCGGATTCCAATGAGCAGTTCTTC
CDR3: CASSFGLADSNEQFF

J: TRBJ1-5
V: TRBV6-6
D: TRBD1
size: few
DNA: TGTGCCAGCAGCCATGACAGGGACCTCAATCAGCCCCAGCATTTT
CDR3: CASSHDRDLNQPQHF

J: TRBJ2-1
V: TRBV18
D: .
size: .
DNA: TGTGCCAGCTCATCTAGACTAGATGAGCAGTTCTTC
CDR3: CASSSRLDEQFF

J: TRBJ2-7
V: TRBV3-1/TRBV3-2
D: TRBD2
size: few
DNA: TGTGCCAGCAGCCCCGGGGGGACCGAGCAGTACTTC
CDR3: CASSPGGTEQYF

J: TRBJ2-1
V: TRBV29-1
D: TRBD2
size: .
DNA: TGCAGCGTCCGGGGGGGCGGGAGACCGTCGGAGCAGTTCTTC
CDR3: CSVRGGGRPSEQFF

J: TRBJ1-2
V: TRBV14
D: TRBD1
size: .
DNA: TGTGCCAGCAGCCCTCTCAGGGGGCTTGGCTACACCTTC
CDR3: CASSPLRGLGYTF

J: TRBJ1-4
V: TRBV4-1
D: TRBD1
size: .
DNA: TGCGCCAGCAGCCCCACGGACAGGGTAAATGAAAAACTGTTTTTT
CDR3: CASSPTDRVNEKLFF

J: TRBJ1-2
V: TRBV5-1
D: TRBD1
size: few
DNA: TGCGCCAGCAGCTTCGTGCAGGGGGTAGAGTATGGCTACACCTTC
CDR3: CASSFVQGVEYGYTF

J: TRBJ1-1
V: TRBV30
D: .
size: .
DNA: TGTGCCTGGGGGGAGCGGCACACTGAAGCTTTCTTT
CDR3: CAWGERHTEAFF

J: TRBJ1-2
V: TRBV5-4
D: TRBD1
size: .
DNA: TGTGCCAGCAGCCAGGGGACAGGGGGCCAGTATGGCTACACCTTC
CDR3: CASSQGTGGQYGYTF

J: TRBJ1-1
V: TRBV5-1
D: TRBD1
size: .
DNA: TGCGCCAGCAGCCGGGACAGGGTGAACACTGAAGCTTTCTTT
CDR3: CASSRDRVNTEAFF

J: TRBJ1-1
V: TRBV10-3
D: TRBD1
size: .
DNA: TGTGCCATCAGAGCGGGACAGGGAATGAACACTGAAGCTTTCTTT
CDR3: CAIRAGQGMNTEAFF

J: TRBJ2-1
V: TRBV6-6
D: TRBD2
size: .
DNA: TGTGCCAGCAGTCGTAATAAACTCTCCGGGACTAGCAACAATGAGCAGTTCTTC
CDR3: CASSRNKLSGTSNNEQFF

J: TRBJ2-1
V: TRBV19
D: TRBD2
size: .
DNA: TGTGCCAGTAGTCGGACTAGCGGGAGGGTGAATGAGCAGTTCTTC
CDR3: CASSRTSGRVNEQFF

J: TRBJ2-2
V: TRBV5-1
D: .
size: few
DNA: TGCGCCAGCAGACGGGACACCGGGGAGCTGTTTTTT
CDR3: CASRRDTGELFF

J: TRBJ2-2
V: TRBV5-1
D: TRBD2
size: .
DNA: TGCGCCAGCAGCTTGACTAGCGGGAGGGGCACCGGGGAGCTGTTTTTT
CDR3: CASSLTSGRGTGELFF

J: TRBJ1-2
V: TRBV5-1
D: TRBD1
size: .
DNA: TGCGCCAGCAGCTTGACCCCACCGACAGGGATCTATGGCTACACCTTC
CDR3: CASSLTPPTGIYGYTF

J: TRBJ2-1
V: TRBV9
D: .
size: .
DNA: TGTGCCAGCAGCTTCAACCTTCAGGGGTTCGGGGGGATTAGGTACAATGAGCAGTTCTTC
CDR3: CASSFNLQGFGGIRYNEQFF

J: TRBJ2-2
V: TRBV4-1
D: .
size: .
DNA: TGCGCCAGCAGCCAAGGGCCGCACAGTCGTCCCGGGGAGCTGTTTTTT
CDR3: CASSQGPHSRPGELFF

J: TRBJ1-1
V: TRBV7-9
D: .
size: .
DNA: TGTGCCAGCAGCCGAGGGGGGGACACTGAAGCTTTCTTT
CDR3: CASSRGGDTEAFF